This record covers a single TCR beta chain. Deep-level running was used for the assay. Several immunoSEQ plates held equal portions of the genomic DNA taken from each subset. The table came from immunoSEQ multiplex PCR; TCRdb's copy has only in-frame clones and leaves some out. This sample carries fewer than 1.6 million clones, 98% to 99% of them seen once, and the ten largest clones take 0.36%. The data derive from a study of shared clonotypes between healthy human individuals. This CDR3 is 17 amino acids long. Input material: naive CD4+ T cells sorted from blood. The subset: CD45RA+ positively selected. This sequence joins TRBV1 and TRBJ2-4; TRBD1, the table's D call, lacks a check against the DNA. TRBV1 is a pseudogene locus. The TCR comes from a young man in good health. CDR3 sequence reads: CTSSPWDRGSAKNIQYF. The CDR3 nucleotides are TGCACCAGCAGCCCCTGGGACAGGGGATCAGCCAAAAACATTCAGTACTTC.